This T cell receptor beta chain was retrieved from a study of vaccination and CD4 T cells after COVID-19. The study, taken as a whole, reports: Nearly all convalescent vaccine-specific clones, 304 of 307, recognized only SARS-CoV-2 spike.

With respect to this clonotype: Its antigen remains unknown.

Time point in this sample: late sampling 161 to 241 days after vaccination in three convalescent patients. TCRdb re-called the PCR reads with MiXCR, one entry per CDR3 protein. The sample consists of 31,000 or so distinct CDR3 sequences, about 47% of them appearing once. Germline lookup yields CDR1 MNHNS and CDR2 SASEGT. The germline V and J ends were trimmed by 6 bases and 0 bases, with 7 bases remaining between them. There are 13 residues in the CDR3. The clonotype originates from a human donor who had recovered from COVID-19. Source: CD4+ T cells from blood, taken about 7 months after SARS-CoV-2 vaccination. This rearrangement joins TRBV6-1 to TRBJ2-3; D is undetermined. The CDR3 DNA reads as TGTGCCAGCAGGCCCTCTAGCACAGATACGCAGTATTTT. It is translated as CASRPSSTDTQYF.